This TCR beta chain was captured by sequencing in a study of blood T cell repertoires in COVID-19. Overall study context: Sites across the United States, Italy and Spain contributed samples from acute and convalescent COVID-19. Nucleic acid was either cDNA or gDNA, and it came from T cells, B-cell-depleted T cells, or PBMCs.

The germline CDR1 and CDR2 sequences are SGHTA and FQGNSA. The V and J ends lost 2 bases and 5 bases respectively, with 13 bases between them. The CDR3 length is 15 residues. Under the authors' procedure: Reference gene primers were amplified, and this amplification served to estimate nucleated cell counts. Libraries were prepared by immunoSEQ multiplex PCR; TCRdb keeps only in-frame clonotypes and omits some of them. From that table come the V and J calls and clone size; the DNA was used to work out D and trimming. Among some 96,000 clones listed, roughly 83% were seen once. Sequencing was carried out using peripheral blood. The chain joins TRBV7-2 to TRBJ1-5, with D possibly matching TRBD1 (6 bases). The sequence was collected from a human donor in a cohort sampled during active COVID-19. CDR3 residues: CASSLYGQHYQPQHF. DNA for the CDR3: TGTGCCAGCAGCTTATATGGACAGCACTATCAGCCCCAGCATTTT.